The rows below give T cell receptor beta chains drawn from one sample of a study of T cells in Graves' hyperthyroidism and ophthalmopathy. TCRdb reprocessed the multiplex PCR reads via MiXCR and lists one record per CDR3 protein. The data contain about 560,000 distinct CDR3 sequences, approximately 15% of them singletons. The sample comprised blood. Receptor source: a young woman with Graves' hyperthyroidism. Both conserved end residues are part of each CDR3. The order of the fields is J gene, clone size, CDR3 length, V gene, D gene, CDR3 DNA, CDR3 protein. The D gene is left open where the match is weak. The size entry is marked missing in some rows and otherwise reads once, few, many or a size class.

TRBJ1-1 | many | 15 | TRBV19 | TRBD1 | TGTGCCAGTACCATTGGGACAGTAGGTCGTACTGAAGCTTTCTTT | CASTIGTVGRTEAFF
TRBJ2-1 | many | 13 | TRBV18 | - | TGTGCCAGCTCACCGGGACTGAACAATGAGCAGTTCTTC | CASSPGLNNEQFF
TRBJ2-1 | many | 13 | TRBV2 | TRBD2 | TGTGCCAGCAGTGGATTAGCGGGAGACGAGCAGTTCTTC | CASSGLAGDEQFF
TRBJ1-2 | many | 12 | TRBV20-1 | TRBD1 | TGCAGTGCTAGACAGGGGGCAGATGGCTACACCTTC | CSARQGADGYTF
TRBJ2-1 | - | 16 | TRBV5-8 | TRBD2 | TGTGCCAGCAGCTCGGGACTAGCGTCAAGGTTGAATGAGCAGTTCTTC | CASSSGLASRLNEQFF
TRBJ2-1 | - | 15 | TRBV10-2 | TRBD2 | TGCGCCAGCAGGGATATAGCGGGAGTCTACAATGAGCAGTTCTTC | CASRDIAGVYNEQFF
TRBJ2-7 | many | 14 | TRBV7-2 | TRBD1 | TGTGCCACCAGCACAGGGACAGGGTTCGTTGAGCAGTACTTC | CATSTGTGFVEQYF
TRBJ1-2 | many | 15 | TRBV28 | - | TGTGCCAGCAGGTTATTTAGCAACAGGGACTATGGCTACACCTTC | CASRLFSNRDYGYTF
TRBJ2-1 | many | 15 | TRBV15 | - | TGTGCCACCAGCAGACACAGGAGTTATTACAATGAGCAGTTCTTC | CATSRHRSYYNEQFF
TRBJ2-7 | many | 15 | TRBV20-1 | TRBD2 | TGCAGTGCTAGAGAAGGACTAGATGGTTCCTACGAGCAGTACTTC | CSAREGLDGSYEQYF
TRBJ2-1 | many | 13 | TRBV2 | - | TGTGCCAGCAGTGAACTTAGGGACAATGAGCAGTTCTTC | CASSELRDNEQFF
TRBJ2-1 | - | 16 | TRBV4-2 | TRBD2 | TGTGCCAGCAGCCGGATAGGTCCTAGCGGTTCCAATGAGCAGTTCTTC | CASSRIGPSGSNEQFF
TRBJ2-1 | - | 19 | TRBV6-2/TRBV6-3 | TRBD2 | TGTGCCAGCAGTTACTTGGGACTAGCGGACTCTAGCTCCTACAATGAGCAGTTCTTC | CASSYLGLADSSSYNEQFF
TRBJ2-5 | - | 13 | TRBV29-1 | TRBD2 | TGCAGCTCTGGGGCTGGCGGGAGAGAGACCCAGTACTTC | CSSGAGGRETQYF
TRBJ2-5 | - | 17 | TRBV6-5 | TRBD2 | TGTGCCAGCAGTTACTCACCGGTAGCGGGAGGTTGGAAGACCCAGTACTTC | CASSYSPVAGGWKTQYF